The T cell receptor beta chain under discussion was sequenced for a study of cytomegalovirus exposure and HLA in healthy donors. On the study more broadly: An early release of data contained 80 million to 85 million unique TCRs, which came from HLA-typed donors.

Findings and caveats of the study: According to an earlier analysis, most TCR beta V segments yielded productive rearrangements about 90% or about 30% of the time. V- and J-gene trimming of TCR beta was linked (in a later analysis) to a missense DCLRE1C variant. High specificity and sensitivity for cytomegalovirus status were reported for the classifier.

Germline V lookup: CDR1 SGHVS, CDR2 FQNEAQ. Trimming took 3 bases from V and 0 from J, leaving 9 bases between them. The CDR3 loop spans 14 amino acids. 13 Jbeta primers and 60 Vbeta primers were used for the PCR. Repertoires were generated with immunoSEQ multiplex PCR, while TCRdb's copy carries only in-frame clones and drops some. The sample lists about 82,000 clones; about 80% were seen once. A word on this clone: Its target is not known.

The chain links TRBV7-8 to TRBJ2-7; maybe TRBD2 (6 bases). The origin of this receptor is a man aged 50-59 years in good health and CMV-seronegative. Sequencing input: PBMCs. In nucleotides, the CDR3 is TGTGCCAGCAGCTTTCAGGAGGGCTCCTACGAGCAGTACTTC. Residues: CASSFQEGSYEQYF.